The clone carrying this T cell receptor beta chain was seen ten or more times. Antigen unknown. These data are taken from a study of T cells after yellow fever vaccination. Overall study: Preparation used SMART-Seq v4 Ultra Low Input for the low-cell-number fractions. Study conclusions and caveats: Secondary responses were weaker yet peaked faster, day 5 versus 15. Abundant bulk-derived clonotypes could contaminate FACS-sorted repertoires.

Generation of TCR cDNA used 5'RACE template switching (which added a universal primer site and UMIs). One entry per CDR3 protein, called by TCRdb with MiXCR from the 5' RACE reads. The sample has some 240,000 distinct CDR3 sequences, over 3% seen once; the top ten hold around 20%. Trimming took 2 bases from V and 8 from J, leaving 19 bases between them. Germline CDR1 is MGHRA and CDR2 is YSYEKL. This CDR3 has 16 amino acids. This sequence originates from a man aged 18 to 30 who received the YFV17D yellow fever vaccine. The rearrangement uses TRBV4-1 and TRBJ1-3; maybe TRBD1 (5 bases). Sequenced material: PBMCs, taken 15 days after the yellow fever booster vaccination. This CDR3 is CASSQNPGLQADTIYF. DNA of the CDR3: TGCGCCAGCAGCCAAAACCCGGGGCTCCAGGCGGACACCATATATTTT.